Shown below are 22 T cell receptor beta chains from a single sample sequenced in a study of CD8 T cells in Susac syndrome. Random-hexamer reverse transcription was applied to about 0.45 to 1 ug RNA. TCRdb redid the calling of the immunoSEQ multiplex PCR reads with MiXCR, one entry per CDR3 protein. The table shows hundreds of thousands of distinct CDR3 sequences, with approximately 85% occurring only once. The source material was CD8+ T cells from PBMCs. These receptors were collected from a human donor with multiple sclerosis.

CDR3 residues: CASSDWGEAFF. In DNA, the CDR3 is TGCGCCAGCAGTGATTGGGGTGAAGCTTTCTTT. V and J are TRBV10-2 and TRBJ1-1; no clear D gene. Germline V gives CDR1 WSHSY, CDR2 SAAADI. This CDR3 contains 11 residues. Deletions cut 3 bases from V and 7 bases from J, with 6 bases between.

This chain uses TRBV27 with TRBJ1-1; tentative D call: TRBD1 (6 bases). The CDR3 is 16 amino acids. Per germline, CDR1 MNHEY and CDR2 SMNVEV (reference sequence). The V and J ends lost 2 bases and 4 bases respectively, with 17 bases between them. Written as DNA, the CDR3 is TGTGCCAGCAGTTTAATATCCGGACAGCCTCTCACTGAAGCTTTCTTT. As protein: CASSLISGQPLTEAFF.

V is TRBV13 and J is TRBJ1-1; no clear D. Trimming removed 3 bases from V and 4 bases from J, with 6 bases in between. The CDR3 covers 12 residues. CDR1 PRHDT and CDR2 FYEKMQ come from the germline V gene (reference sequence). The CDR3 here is CASSFHGTEAFF. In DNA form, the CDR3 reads TGTGCCAGCAGCTTTCACGGCACTGAAGCTTTCTTT.

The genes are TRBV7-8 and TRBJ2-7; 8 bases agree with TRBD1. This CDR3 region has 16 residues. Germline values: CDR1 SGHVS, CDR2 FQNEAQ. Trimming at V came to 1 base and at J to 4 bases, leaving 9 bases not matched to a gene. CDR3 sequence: CASSLVPGQDRYEQYF. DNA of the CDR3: TGTGCCAGCAGCTTAGTACCGGGACAGGATCGGTACGAGCAGTACTTC.

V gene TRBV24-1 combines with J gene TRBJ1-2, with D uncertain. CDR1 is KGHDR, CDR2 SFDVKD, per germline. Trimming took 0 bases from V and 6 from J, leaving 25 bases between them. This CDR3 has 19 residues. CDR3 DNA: TGTGCCACCAGTGATTTGGTAGGAGGCGGTCCGGCGTCGAGTCATGGCTACACCTTC. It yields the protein CATSDLVGGGPASSHGYTF.

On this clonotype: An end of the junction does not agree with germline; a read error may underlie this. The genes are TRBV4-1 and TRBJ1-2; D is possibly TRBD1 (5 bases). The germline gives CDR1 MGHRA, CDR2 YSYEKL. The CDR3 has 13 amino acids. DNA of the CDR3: TGTGCCAGCAGTCCGGGGGGAAACTATGGCTACACCTTC. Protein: CASSPGGNYGYTF.

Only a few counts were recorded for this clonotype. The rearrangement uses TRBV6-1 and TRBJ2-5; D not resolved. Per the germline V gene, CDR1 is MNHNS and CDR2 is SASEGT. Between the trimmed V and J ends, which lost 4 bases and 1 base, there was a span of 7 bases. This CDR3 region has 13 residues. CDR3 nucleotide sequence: TGTGCCAGCAGTGTTCAAGTCCAAGAGACCCAGTACTTC. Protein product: CASSVQVQETQYF.

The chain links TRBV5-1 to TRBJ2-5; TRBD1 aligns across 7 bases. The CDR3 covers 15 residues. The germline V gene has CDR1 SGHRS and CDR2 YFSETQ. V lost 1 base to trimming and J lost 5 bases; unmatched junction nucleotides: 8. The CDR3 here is CASSLLDRADETQYF. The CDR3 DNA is TGCGCCAGCAGCTTGTTAGACAGGGCTGATGAGACCCAGTACTTC.

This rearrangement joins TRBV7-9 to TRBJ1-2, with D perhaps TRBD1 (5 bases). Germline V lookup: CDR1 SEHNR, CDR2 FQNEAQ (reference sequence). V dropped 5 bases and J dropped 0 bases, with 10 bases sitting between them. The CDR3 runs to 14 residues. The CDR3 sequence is CASSEQVPNYGYTF. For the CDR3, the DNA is TGTGCCAGCAGCGAACAGGTCCCTAACTATGGCTACACCTTC.

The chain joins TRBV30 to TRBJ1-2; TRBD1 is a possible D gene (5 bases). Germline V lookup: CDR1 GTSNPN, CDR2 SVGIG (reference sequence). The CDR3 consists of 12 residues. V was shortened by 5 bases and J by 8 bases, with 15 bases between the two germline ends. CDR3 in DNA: TGTGCCTGGGAAGGGGCCGGGGTCGGCTACACCTTC. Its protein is CAWEGAGVGYTF.

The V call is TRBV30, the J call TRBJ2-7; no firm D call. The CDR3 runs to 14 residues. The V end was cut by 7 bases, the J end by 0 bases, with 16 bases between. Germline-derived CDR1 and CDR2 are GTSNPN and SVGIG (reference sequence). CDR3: CASSGWPNSYEQYF. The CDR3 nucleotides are TGTGCCTCTAGTGGGTGGCCTAACTCCTACGAGCAGTACTTC.

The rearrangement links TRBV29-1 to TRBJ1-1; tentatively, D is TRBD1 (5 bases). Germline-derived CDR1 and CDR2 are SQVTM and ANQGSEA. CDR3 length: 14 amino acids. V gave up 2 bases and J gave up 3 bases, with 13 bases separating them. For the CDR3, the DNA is TGCAGCGTTGAACGCTCAGGGAGAGACACTGAAGCTTTCTTT. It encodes CSVERSGRDTEAFF.

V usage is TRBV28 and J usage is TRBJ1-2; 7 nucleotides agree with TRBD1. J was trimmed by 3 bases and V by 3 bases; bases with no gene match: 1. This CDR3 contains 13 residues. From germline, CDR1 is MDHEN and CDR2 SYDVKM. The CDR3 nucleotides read TGTGCCAGCAGTTTGACAGGGTACTATGGCTACACCTTC. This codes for CASSLTGYYGYTF.

Here the CDR3 reads CASSETSGTQETQYF. The CDR3 DNA is TGTGCCAGCAGTGAGACCAGCGGGACCCAAGAGACCCAGTACTTC. The rearrangement links TRBV6-4 to TRBJ2-5; TRBD2 aligns across 7 bases. The CDR3 spans 15 residues. V trimming: 3 bases; J trimming: 1 base; junction bases outside the gene matches: 5. Per germline, CDR1 MRHNA and CDR2 SNTAGT.

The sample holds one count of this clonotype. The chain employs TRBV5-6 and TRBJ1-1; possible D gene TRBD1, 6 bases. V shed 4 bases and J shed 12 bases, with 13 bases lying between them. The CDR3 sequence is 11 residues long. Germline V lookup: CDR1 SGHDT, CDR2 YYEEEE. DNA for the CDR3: TGTGCCAGCAGCCAGGGGAACACTTCTTTCTTT. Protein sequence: CASSQGNTSFF. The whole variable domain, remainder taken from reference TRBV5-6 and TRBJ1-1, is DAGVTQSPTHLIKTRGQQVTLRCSPKSGHDTVSWYQQALGQGPQFIFQYYEEEERQRGNFPDRFSGHQFPNYSSELNVNALLLGDSALYLCASSQGNTSFFGQGTRLTVV.

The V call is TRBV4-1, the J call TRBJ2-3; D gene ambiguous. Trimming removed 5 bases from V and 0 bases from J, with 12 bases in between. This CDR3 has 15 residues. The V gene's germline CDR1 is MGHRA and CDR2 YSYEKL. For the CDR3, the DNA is TGCGCCAGCAGCGAGACCACTGCTAGCACAGATACGCAGTATTTT. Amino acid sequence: CASSETTASTDTQYF.

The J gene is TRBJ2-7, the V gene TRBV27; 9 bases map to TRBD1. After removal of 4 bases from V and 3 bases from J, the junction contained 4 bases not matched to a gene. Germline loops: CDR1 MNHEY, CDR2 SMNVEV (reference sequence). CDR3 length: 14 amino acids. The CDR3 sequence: CASSWTGERYEQYF. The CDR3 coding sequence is TGTGCCAGCAGTTGGACAGGGGAACGCTACGAGCAGTACTTC.

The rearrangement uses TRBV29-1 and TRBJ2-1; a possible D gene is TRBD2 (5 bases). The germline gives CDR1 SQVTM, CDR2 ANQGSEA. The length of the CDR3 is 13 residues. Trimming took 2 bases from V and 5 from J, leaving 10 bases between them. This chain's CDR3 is CSVERTGNNEQFF. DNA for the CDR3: TGCAGCGTTGAAAGGACGGGGAACAATGAGCAGTTCTTC.

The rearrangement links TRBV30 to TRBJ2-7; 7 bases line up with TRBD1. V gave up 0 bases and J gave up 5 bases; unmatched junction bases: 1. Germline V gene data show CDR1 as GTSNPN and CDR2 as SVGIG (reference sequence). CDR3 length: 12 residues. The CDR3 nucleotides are TGTGCCTGGAGTGTCGGACAGGACGAGCAGTACTTC. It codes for CAWSVGQDEQYF.

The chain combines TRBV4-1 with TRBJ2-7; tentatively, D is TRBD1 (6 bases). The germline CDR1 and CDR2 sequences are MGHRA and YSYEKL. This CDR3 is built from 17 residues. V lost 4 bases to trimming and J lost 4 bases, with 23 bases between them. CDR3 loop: CASSRGQYLPQVYEQYF. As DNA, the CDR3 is TGCGCCAGCAGCCGAGGACAGTACCTACCCCAAGTTTACGAGCAGTACTTC.

The CDR3 here is CASSGRDRSYEQYF. The CDR3 region has the DNA TGTGCCAGCAGCGGCAGGGACAGGTCCTACGAGCAGTACTTC. The genes are TRBV7-9 and TRBJ2-7, with 8 bases identical to TRBD1. The germline V gene has CDR1 SEHNR and CDR2 FQNEAQ (reference sequence). Trimming removed 5 bases from V and 1 base from J; junction bases left unmatched: 4. The CDR3 extends over 14 amino acids.

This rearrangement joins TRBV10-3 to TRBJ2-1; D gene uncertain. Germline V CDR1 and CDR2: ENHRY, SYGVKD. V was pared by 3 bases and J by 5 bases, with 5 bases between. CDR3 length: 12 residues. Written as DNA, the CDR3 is TGTGCCATCAGTGACGGAAACAATGAGCAGTTCTTC. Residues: CAISDGNNEQFF.